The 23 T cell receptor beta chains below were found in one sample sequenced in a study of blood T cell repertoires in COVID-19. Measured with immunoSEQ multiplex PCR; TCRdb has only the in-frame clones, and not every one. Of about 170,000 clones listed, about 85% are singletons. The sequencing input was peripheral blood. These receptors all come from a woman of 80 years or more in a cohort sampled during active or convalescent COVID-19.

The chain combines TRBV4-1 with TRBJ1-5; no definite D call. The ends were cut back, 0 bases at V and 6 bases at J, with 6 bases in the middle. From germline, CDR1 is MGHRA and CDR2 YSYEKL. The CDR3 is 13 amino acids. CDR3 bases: TGCGCCAGCAGCCAAGAAATCGGTCAGCCCCAGCATTTT. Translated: CASSQEIGQPQHF.

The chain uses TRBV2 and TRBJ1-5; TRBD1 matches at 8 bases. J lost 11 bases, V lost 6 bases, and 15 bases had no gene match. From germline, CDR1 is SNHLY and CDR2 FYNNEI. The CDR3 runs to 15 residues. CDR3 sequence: CASRKEGQVRGAQHF. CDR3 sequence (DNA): TGTGCCAGCAGGAAAGAGGGACAGGTCCGGGGAGCCCAGCATTTT.

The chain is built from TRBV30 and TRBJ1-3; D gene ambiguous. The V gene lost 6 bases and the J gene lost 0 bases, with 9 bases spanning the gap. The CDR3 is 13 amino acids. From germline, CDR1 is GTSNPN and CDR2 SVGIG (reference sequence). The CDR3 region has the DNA TGTGCCTGTACTCTAGGCTCTGGAAACACCATATATTTT. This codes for CACTLGSGNTIYF.

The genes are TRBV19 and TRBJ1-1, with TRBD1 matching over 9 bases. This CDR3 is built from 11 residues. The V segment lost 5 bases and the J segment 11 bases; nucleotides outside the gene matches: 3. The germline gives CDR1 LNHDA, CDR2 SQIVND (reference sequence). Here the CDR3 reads CASSRTGDAFF. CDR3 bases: TGTGCCAGTAGTCGGACAGGGGACGCTTTCTTT. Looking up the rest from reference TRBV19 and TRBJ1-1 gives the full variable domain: DGGITQSPKYLFRKEGQNVTLSCEQNLNHDAMYWYRQDPGQGLRLIYYSQIVNDFQKGDIAEGYSVSREKKESFPLTVTSAQKNPTAFYLCASSRTGDAFFGQGTRLTVV.

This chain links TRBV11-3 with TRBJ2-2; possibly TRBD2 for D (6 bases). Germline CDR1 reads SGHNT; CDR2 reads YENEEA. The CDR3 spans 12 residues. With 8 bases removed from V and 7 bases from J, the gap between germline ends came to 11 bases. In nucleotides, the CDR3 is TGTGCCAGCTGCAGGCGGGGCGGGGAGCTGTTTTTT. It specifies CASCRRGGELFF.

The CDR3 loop is CASTGGAYRSPLHF. CDR3 bases: TGTGCCAGCACCGGAGGGGCGTATCGCTCACCCCTCCACTTT. This sequence joins TRBV2 and TRBJ1-6; a possible D gene is TRBD1 (5 bases). The CDR3 covers 14 residues. V was trimmed by 7 bases and J by 10 bases, leaving 17 bases between them. In germline, CDR1 is SNHLY, CDR2 FYNNEI.

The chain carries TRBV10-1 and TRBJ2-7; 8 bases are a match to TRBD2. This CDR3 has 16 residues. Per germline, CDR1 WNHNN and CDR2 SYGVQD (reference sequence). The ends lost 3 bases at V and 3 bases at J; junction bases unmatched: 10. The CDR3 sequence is CASSDSGGAQIYEQYV. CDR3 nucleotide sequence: TGCGCCAGCAGTGACTCGGGGGGGGCGCAAATCTACGAGCAGTACGTC.

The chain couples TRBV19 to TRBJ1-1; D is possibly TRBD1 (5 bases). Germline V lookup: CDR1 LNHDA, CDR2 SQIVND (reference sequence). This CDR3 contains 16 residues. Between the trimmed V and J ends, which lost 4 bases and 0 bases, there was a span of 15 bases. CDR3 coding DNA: TGTGCCAGTAGTAAAGATCGACAGAGTCTGAACACTGAAGCTTTCTTT. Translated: CASSKDRQSLNTEAFF.

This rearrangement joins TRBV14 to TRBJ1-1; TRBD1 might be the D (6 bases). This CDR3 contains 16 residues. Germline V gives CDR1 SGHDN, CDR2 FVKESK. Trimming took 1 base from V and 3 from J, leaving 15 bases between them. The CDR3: CASSQGFRGGYTEAFF. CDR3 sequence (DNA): TGTGCCAGCAGCCAAGGATTCAGGGGCGGTTACACTGAAGCTTTCTTT. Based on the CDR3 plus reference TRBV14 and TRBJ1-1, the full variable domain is EAGVTQFPSHSVIEKGQTVTLRCDPISGHDNLYWYRRVMGKEIKFLLHFVKESKQDESGMPNNRFLAERTGGTYSTLKVQPAELEDSGVYFCASSQGFRGGYTEAFFGQGTRLTVV.

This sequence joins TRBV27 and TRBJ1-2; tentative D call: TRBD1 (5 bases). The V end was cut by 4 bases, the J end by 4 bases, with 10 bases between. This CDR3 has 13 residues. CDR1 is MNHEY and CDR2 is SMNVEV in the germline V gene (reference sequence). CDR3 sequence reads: CASSSGGSYGYTF. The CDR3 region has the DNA TGTGCCAGCAGTTCGGGGGGGAGCTATGGCTACACCTTC.

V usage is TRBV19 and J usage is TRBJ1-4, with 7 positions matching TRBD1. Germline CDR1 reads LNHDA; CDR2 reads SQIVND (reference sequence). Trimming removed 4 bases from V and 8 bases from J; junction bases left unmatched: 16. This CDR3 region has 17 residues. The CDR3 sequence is CASSTTPILTGTEKLFF. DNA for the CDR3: TGTGCCAGTAGTACGACTCCGATCCTGACAGGGACCGAAAAACTGTTTTTT.

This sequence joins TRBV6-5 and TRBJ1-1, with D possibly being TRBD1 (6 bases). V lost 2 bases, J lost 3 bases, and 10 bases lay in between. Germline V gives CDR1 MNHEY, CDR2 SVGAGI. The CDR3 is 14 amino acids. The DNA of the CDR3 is TGTGCCAGCAGTTACGAACGGACAGACACTGAAGCTTTCTTT. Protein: CASSYERTDTEAFF.

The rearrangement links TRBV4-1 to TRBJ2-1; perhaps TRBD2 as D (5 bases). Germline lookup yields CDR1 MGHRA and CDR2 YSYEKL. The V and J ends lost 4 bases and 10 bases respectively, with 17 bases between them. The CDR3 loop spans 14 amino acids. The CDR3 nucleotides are TGCGCCAGCAGCCCAGGCCCGGAGAGGAGGGAGCAGTTCTTC. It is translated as CASSPGPERREQFF.

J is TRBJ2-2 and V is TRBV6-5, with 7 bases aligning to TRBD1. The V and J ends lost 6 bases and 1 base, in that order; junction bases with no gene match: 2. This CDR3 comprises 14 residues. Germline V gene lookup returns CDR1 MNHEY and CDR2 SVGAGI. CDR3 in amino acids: CASSRDRNTGELFF. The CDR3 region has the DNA TGTGCCAGCAGCCGGGACAGGAACACCGGGGAGCTGTTTTTT.

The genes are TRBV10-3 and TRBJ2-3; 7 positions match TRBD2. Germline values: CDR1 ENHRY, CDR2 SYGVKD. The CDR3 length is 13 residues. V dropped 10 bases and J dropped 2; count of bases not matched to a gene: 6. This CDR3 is CATYGGSTDTQYF. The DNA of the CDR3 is TGTGCCACCTACGGGGGGTCCACAGATACGCAGTATTTT.

CDR3 region: CATSRWISGTVGPENQPQHF. In DNA form, the CDR3 reads TGTGCCACCAGCAGATGGATTTCGGGAACAGTTGGACCGGAAAATCAGCCCCAGCATTTT. The rearrangement joins TRBV15 to TRBJ1-5; no firm D call. With 2 bases removed from V and 4 bases from J, the gap between germline ends came to 27 bases. Germline V CDR1 and CDR2: LNHNV, YYDKDF (reference sequence). The CDR3 totals 20 residues. Together with reference TRBV15 and TRBJ1-5, the CDR3 gives the full variable domain: DAMVIQNPRYQVTQFGKPVTLSCSQTLNHNVMYWYQQKSSQAPKLLFHYYDKDFNNEADTPDNFQSRRPNTSFCFLDIRSPGLGDTAMYLCATSRWISGTVGPENQPQHFGDGTRLSIL.

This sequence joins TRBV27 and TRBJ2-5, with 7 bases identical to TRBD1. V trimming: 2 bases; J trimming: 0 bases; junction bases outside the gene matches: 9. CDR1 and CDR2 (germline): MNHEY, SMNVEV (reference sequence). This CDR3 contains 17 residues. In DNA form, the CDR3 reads TGTGCCAGCAGTTTAAGGGGGCCTTACACGTACCAAGAGACCCAGTACTTC. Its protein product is CASSLRGPYTYQETQYF.

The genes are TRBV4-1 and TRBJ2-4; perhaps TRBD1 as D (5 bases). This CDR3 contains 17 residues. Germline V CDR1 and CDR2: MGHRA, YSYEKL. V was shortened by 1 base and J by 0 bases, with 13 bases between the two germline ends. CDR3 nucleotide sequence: TGCGCCAGCAGCCAAGTGGGGCGGACCAAAGCCAAAAACATTCAGTACTTC. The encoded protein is CASSQVGRTKAKNIQYF.

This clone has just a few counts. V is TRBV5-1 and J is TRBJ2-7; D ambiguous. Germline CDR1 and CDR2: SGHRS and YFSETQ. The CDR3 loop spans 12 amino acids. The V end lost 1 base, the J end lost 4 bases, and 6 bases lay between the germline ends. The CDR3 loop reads CASSLTEYEQYV. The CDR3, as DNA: TGCGCCAGCAGCTTGACAGAATACGAGCAGTACGTC.

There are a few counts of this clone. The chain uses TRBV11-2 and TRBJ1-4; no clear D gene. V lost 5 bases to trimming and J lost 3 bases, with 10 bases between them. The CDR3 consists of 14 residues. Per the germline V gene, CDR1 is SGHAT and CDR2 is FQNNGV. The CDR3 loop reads CASSQFGANEKLFF. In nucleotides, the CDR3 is TGTGCCAGCAGCCAATTCGGAGCTAATGAAAAACTGTTTTTT.

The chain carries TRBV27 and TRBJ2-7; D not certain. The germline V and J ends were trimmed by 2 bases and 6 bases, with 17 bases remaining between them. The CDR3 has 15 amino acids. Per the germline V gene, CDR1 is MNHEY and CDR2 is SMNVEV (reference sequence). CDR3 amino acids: CASSLGFETRSEQYF. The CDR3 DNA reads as TGTGCCAGCAGTTTAGGGTTTGAGACCCGGAGCGAGCAGTACTTC.

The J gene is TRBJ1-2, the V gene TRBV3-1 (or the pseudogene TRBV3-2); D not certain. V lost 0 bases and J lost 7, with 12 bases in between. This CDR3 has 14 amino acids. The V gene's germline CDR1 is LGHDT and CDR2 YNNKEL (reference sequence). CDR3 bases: TGTGCCAGCAGCCAAGAGACCAGGTACGGTGGCTACACCTTC. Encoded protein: CASSQETRYGGYTF.

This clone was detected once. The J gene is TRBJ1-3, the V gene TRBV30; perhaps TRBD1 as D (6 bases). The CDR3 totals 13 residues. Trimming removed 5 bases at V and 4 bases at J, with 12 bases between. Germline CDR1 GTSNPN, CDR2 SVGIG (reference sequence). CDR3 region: CAWEGGSGNTIYF. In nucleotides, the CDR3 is TGTGCCTGGGAAGGGGGTTCAGGAAACACCATATATTTT.